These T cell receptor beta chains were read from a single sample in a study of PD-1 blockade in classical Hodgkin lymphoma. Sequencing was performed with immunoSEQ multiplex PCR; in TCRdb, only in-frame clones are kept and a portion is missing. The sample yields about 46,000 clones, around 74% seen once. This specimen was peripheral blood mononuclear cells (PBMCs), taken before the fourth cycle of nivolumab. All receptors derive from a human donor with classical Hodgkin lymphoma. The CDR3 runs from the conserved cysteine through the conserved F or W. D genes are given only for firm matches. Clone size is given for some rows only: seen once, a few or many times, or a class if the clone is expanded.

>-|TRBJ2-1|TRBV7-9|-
TGTGCCAGCAGCTGGGGAGCGGGTATTGATGAGCAGTTCTTC
CASSWGAGIDEQFF
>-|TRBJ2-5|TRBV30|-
TGTGCCTGGAGTGTAACCCCAGTGGGATGGGAGACCCAGTACTTC
CAWSVTPVGWETQYF
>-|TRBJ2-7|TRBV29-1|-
TGCAGCGTCATCGGACAGAGGGGCTACGAGCAGTACTTC
CSVIGQRGYEQYF
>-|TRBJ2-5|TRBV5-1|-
TGCGCCAGTAGGACTGGCTCAGGGGGGCTTGAGACCCAGTACTTC
CASRTGSGGLETQYF
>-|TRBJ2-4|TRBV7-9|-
TGTGCCAGCAGCTTCTCGGCGGGCATTCAGTACTTC
CASSFSAGIQYF
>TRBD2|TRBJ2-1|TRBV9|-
TGTGCCAGCAGCGTAGTTAGGACTAGCGGGCCGACCTTATACAATGAGCAGTTCTTC
CASSVVRTSGPTLYNEQFF
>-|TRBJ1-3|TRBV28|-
TGTGCCAGCAGTTCAGAGGGCTCTGGAAACACCATATATTTT
CASSSEGSGNTIYF
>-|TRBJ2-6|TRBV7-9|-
TGTGCCAGCAGCTTCAACAGGGAGGCTGGGGCCAACGTCCTGACTTTC
CASSFNREAGANVLTF
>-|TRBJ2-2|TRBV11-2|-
TGTGCCAGCGCGTGGAGATACACCGGGGAGCTGTTTTTT
CASAWRYTGELFF
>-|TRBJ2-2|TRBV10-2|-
TGCGCCAGCAGCGCCTGGGGGAACACCGGGGAGCTGTTTTTT
CASSAWGNTGELFF
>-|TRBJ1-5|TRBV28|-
TGTGCCAGCAGTGGGGGGATTAAACAGCCCCAGCATTTT
CASSGGIKQPQHF
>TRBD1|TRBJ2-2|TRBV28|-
TGTGCCAGCACAATGGACAGGGGCCACACCGGGGAGCTGTTTTTT
CASTMDRGHTGELFF
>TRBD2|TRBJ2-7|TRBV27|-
TGTGCCAGCCGGAGGCCGGGGAGGGGCGAGCAGTACTTC
CASRRPGRGEQYF
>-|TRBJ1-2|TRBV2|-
TGTGCCAGCAGTCCTTCCGATTTGGCAGCTAACTATGGCTACACCTTC
CASSPSDLAANYGYTF
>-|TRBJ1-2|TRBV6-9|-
TGTGCCAGCAGTCCTTCCGATTTGGCAGCTAACTATGGCTACACCTTC
CASSPSDLAANYGYTF
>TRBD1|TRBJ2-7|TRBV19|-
TGTGCCAGTAGTATGGGACAGGGTAAAAGTTACGAGCAGTACTTC
CASSMGQGKSYEQYF
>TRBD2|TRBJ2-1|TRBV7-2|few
TGTGCCAGCAGCTTTGGACTAGCGGCTAATCAGCAGTTCTTC
CASSFGLAANQQFF
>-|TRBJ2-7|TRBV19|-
TGTGCCAGTAGCTTTCAGGGGTACGAGCAGTACTTC
CASSFQGYEQYF
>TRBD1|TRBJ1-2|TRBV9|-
TGTGCCAGCAGCGCCGAAGCGGCGGGACAGTTTACCGGCACCTTC
CASSAEAAGQFTGTF
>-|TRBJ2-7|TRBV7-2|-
TGTGCCAGCAGCTTAAAAGTTGCCTACGAGCAGTACTTC
CASSLKVAYEQYF
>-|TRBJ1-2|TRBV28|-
TGTGCCAGCAGCGACGAGGGCTATGGCTACACCTTC
CASSDEGYGYTF
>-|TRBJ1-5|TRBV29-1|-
TGCAGCGTTTCAGCTGGGAACCAGCCCCAGCATTTT
CSVSAGNQPQHF
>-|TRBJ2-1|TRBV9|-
TGTGCCAGCAGCGTAGTGGGGGTCAGCTACAATGAGCAGTTCTTC
CASSVVGVSYNEQFF
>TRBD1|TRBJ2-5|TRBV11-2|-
TGTGCCAGCAGCTTAGGGGAGACAGGGGGAAAAAGGGAGACCCAGTACTTC
CASSLGETGGKRETQYF
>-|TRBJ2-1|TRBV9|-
TGTGCCAGCAGCGTAGGGCTAGACCACAATGAGCAGTTCTTC
CASSVGLDHNEQFF
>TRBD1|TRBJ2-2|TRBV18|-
TGTGCCAGCTCACGACAGGGACAGATCACCGGGGAGCTGTTTTTT
CASSRQGQITGELFF
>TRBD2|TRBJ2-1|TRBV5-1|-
TGCGCCAGCAGCTTGGTTTCGTGGGAGGGTTACAATGAGCAGTTCTTC
CASSLVSWEGYNEQFF
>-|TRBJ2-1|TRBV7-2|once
TGTGCCAGCGCGGCTGGCCCCCGTAATGAGCAGTTCTTC
CASAAGPRNEQFF
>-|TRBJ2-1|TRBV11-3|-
TGTGCCAGCAGCCAGATCGGGGAGCAGTTCTTC
CASSQIGEQFF
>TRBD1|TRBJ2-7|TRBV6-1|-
TGTGCCAGCAGTGTACAGGGGTCTTCCTACGAGCAGTACTTC
CASSVQGSSYEQYF
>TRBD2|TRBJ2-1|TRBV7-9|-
TGTGCCAGCAGCCTACCCTTCAGACTAGCGCCAAACAATGAGCAGTTCTTC
CASSLPFRLAPNNEQFF
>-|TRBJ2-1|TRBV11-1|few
TGTGCCAGCAGCTTAGGGGGGCATGAGCAGTTCTTC
CASSLGGHEQFF
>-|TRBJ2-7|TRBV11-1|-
TGTGCCAGCAGCTTTAACGGCCCGAGCTCCTACGAGCAGTACTTC
CASSFNGPSSYEQYF
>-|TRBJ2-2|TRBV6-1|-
TGTGCCAGCAGTATGATTACCGGTGGGACCGGGGAGCTGTTTTTT
CASSMITGGTGELFF
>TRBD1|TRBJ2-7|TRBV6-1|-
TGTGCCATCAGGGGACAGGGCTTCGAGCAGTACTTC
CAIRGQGFEQYF
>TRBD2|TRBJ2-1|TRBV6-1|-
TGTGCCAGCAGTCGGGGGAGGGTAGGGGACAATGAGCAGTTCTTC
CASSRGRVGDNEQFF
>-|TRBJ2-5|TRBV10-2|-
TGCGCCAGCAGTCGGGACGTTGCCGTGCAAGAGACCCAGTACTTC
CASSRDVAVQETQYF
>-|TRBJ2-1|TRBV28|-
TGTGCCAGCAGTTGGCCGGGTGCCACAACCTACAATGAGCAGTTCTTC
CASSWPGATTYNEQFF
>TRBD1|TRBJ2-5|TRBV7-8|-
TGTGCCAGCAGCGGGGACAGATCAGAGACCCAGTACTTC
CASSGDRSETQYF
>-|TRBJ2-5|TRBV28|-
TGTGCCAGCAGGCTGACCGCTACCAGGGGCCAGTACTTC
CASRLTATRGQYF
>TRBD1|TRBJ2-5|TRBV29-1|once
TGCAGCGTTAATAGGGCAGGGGGTGTGGAGACCCAGTACTTC
CSVNRAGGVETQYF
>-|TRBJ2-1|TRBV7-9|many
TGTGCCAGCAGCTTCACCGCGCCCGGCGACAATGAGCAGTTCTTC
CASSFTAPGDNEQFF
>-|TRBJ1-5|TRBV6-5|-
TGTGCCATCCGACAGTCAAGCAATCAGCCCCAGCATTTT
CAIRQSSNQPQHF
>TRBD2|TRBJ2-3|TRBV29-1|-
TGCAGCGTCGACCTCGGGACTAGCGGACGTACAGATACGCAGTATTTT
CSVDLGTSGRTDTQYF
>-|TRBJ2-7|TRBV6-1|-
TGTGCCAGCAGCGGAGGGTATGGCTCCTACGAGCAGTACTTC
CASSGGYGSYEQYF
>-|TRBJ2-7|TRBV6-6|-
TGTGCCAGCAAAATCGGGCACGAGCAGTACTTC
CASKIGHEQYF